This T cell receptor (beta chain) was documented in a study of T-cell memory formation after mild COVID-19. Study-level findings and limits: Pre-infection memory showed some responding clones, and this suggested that cross-reactive memory joined.

Ten or more counts support this clonotype. Its target is not known. TCRdb passed the 5' RACE reads through MiXCR, listing each CDR3 protein once. Among roughly 580,000 distinct CDR3 sequences, more than 15% were seen once, and the ten largest hold more than 10%. The clonotype comes from an adult woman who had mild COVID-19 (a few samples of this study predate the infection). Cell type and time point are not known. The sequenced sample consisted of PBMCs or a T cell subset sorted from them (not recorded which).

The CDR3 DNA follows: TGTGCCATCAGTGAGGGGGTGTCAAATTCACCCCTCCACTTT. Translation gives CAISEGVSNSPLHF. This chain uses TRBV10-3 with TRBJ1-6; D gene unclear. V was cut by 2 bases and J by 7 bases, with 9 bases left in between. CDR3 length: 14 amino acids. Germline CDR1 is ENHRY and CDR2 is SYGVKD.